This TCR beta chain was sequenced in a study of CD8 T cells in ankylosing spondylitis. The study, taken as a whole, reports: Significant enrichment of disease-linked clones was reported in matched ankylosing spondylitis synovial fluid. Disease-linked clones bore a CD8+ phenotype, appearing relatively rarely in peripheral blood.

TCR beta libraries were made by quantitative 5'-RACE with molecular barcodes. Via MiXCR, TCRdb re-called the 5' RACE reads, giving one row per CDR3 protein. Seen here are some 39,000 distinct CDR3 sequences, 9.5% to 11% observed once, and the top ten hold 20% to 25%. In germline, CDR1 is SGDLS, CDR2 YYNGEE. The CDR3 is 15 amino acids. J lost 2 bases, V lost 3 bases, and 7 bases had no gene match. This clonotype occurred many times. Its antigen is not known. What was sequenced was synovial fluid, either unsorted or a sorted T cell fraction (not recorded which). The origin of this receptor is a male donor with ankylosing spondylitis. The V gene is TRBV9, the J gene TRBJ2-7; 8 bases agree with TRBD2. DNA of the CDR3: TGTGCCAGCAGCGCCCAAGCGGGAGATACCTACGAGCAGTACTTC. Translated: CASSAQAGDTYEQYF.